Presented here are 6 T cell receptor beta chains from one specimen sequenced in a study of blood T cell repertoires in COVID-19. The method was immunoSEQ multiplex PCR; TCRdb's version includes in-frame clones alone and lacks a portion of them. The table has about 200,000 clones, around 80% seen once. The sample taken for sequencing was peripheral blood. These receptors were collected from a woman in her seventies with acute or convalescent COVID-19.

V gene TRBV28 combines with J gene TRBJ2-1; a possible D gene is TRBD1 (6 bases). The V end was cut by 6 bases, the J end by 7 bases, with 19 bases between. Germline CDR1 and CDR2: MDHEN and SYDVKM. This CDR3 is built from 15 residues. The CDR3 DNA reads TGTGCCAGCAGCCAACCTAAACAGGGTTTGAATGAGCAGTTCTTC. Its protein is CASSQPKQGLNEQFF.

V and J are TRBV3-1 (or the pseudogene TRBV3-2) and TRBJ1-3; no definite D call. Germline values: CDR1 LGHDT, CDR2 YNNKEL (reference sequence). The length of the CDR3 is 13 residues. Trimming stripped 4 bases from V and 4 bases from J, with 8 bases between. The chain's CDR3 is CASSPSMGNTIYF. DNA of the CDR3: TGTGCCAGCAGCCCCAGTATGGGAAACACCATATATTTT.

J is TRBJ1-1 and V is TRBV28; D remains unclear. Trimming cost V 3 bases and J 4 bases, with 6 bases left between them. The CDR3 spans 12 residues. Germline CDR1 is MDHEN and CDR2 is SYDVKM. The CDR3 sequence: CASSFQVTEAFF. The DNA of the CDR3 is TGTGCCAGCAGTTTCCAGGTCACTGAAGCTTTCTTT.

This chain's CDR3 is CASSLRARDSGYTQYF. For the CDR3, the DNA is TGTGCCAGCAGCTTACGGGCGAGAGACTCGGGATATACGCAGTATTTT. This rearrangement joins TRBV7-3 to TRBJ2-3; weak D call: TRBD2 (5 bases). Trimming pared 2 bases from V and 7 bases from J, leaving 19 bases between. From germline, CDR1 is SGHTA and CDR2 FQGTGA. CDR3 size: 16 residues.

The rearrangement uses TRBV3-1 (or the pseudogene TRBV3-2) and TRBJ2-2, with TRBD1 matching over 7 bases. There are 14 residues in the CDR3. The V gene's germline CDR1 is LGHDT and CDR2 YNNKEL (reference sequence). Trimming removed 1 base from V and 4 bases from J; junction bases left unmatched: 0. The CDR3: CASSQGDSTGELFF. The DNA of the CDR3 is TGTGCCAGCAGCCAAGGGGACAGCACCGGGGAGCTGTTTTTT.

This chain joins TRBV6-5 and TRBJ2-7; 9 bases are shared with TRBD2. The junction had 9 bases not matched to a gene; V was cut back by 8 bases and J by 4 bases. Germline CDR1 MNHEY, CDR2 SVGAGI. The CDR3 covers 14 residues. The CDR3 here is CASRGGGLKYEQYF. The CDR3 DNA follows: TGTGCCAGCCGCGGGGGGGGTTTGAAGTACGAGCAGTACTTC.